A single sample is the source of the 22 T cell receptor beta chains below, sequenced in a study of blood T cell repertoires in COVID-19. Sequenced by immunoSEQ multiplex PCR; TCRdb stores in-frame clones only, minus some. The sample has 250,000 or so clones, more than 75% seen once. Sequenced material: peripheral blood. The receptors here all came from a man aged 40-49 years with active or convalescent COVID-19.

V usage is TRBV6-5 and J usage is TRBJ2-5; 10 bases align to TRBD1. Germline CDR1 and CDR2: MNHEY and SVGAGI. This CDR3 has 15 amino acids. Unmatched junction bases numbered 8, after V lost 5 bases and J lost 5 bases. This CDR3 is CASSPWDRGMETQYF. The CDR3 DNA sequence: TGTGCCAGCAGTCCCTGGGACAGGGGAATGGAGACCCAGTACTTC.

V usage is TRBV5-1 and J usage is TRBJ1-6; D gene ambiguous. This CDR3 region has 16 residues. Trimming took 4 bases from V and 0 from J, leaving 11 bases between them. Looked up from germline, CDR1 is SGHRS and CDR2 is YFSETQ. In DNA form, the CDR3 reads TGCGCCAGCAGCCCCGCGGATTTCTCCTATAATTCACCCCTCCACTTT. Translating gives CASSPADFSYNSPLHF.

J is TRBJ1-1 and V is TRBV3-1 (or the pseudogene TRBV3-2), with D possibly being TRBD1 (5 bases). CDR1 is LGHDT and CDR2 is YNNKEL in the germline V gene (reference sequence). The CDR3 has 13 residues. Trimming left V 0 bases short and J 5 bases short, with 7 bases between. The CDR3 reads CASSQDRDTEAFF. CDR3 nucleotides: TGTGCCAGCAGCCAAGACAGGGATACTGAAGCTTTCTTT.

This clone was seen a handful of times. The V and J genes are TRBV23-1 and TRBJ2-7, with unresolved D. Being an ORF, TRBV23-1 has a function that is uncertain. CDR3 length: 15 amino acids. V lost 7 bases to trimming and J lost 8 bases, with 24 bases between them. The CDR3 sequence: CASKVLERRLGKQYF. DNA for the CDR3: TGCGCCAGCAAGGTGCTAGAAAGGCGGCTTGGCAAGCAGTACTTC.

This CDR3 is CASSLRTDTQYF. The DNA of the CDR3 is TGTGCCAGCTCACTCCGGACAGATACGCAGTATTTT. The chain couples TRBV18 to TRBJ2-3; D remains ambiguous. The CDR3 totals 12 residues. The V and J ends lost 4 bases and 3 bases respectively, with 5 bases between them. Germline lookup yields CDR1 KGHSH and CDR2 LQKENI.

The CDR3 nucleotides are TGTGCCAGCAGCGTCCCGGCGGGGGAGAACACTGAAGCTTTCTTT. As protein: CASSVPAGENTEAFF. This chain uses TRBV9 with TRBJ1-1; D is possibly TRBD1 (5 bases). CDR3 length: 15 amino acids. Per the germline V gene, CDR1 is SGDLS and CDR2 is YYNGEE. Trimming removed 2 bases at V and 1 base at J, with 12 bases between.

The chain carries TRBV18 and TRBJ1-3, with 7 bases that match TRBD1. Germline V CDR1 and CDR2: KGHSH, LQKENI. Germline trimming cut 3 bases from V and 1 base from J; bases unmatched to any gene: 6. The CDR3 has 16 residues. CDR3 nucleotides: TGTGCCAGCTCACCTACTGGACAGGCATCTGGAAACACCATATATTTT. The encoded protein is CASSPTGQASGNTIYF.

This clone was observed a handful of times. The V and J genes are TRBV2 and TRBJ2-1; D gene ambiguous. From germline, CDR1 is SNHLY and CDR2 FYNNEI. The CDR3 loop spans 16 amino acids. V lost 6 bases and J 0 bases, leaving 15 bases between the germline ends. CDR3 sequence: CASSPRIGSSYNEQFF. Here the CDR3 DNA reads TGTGCCAGCAGCCCGAGGATCGGCAGCTCCTACAATGAGCAGTTCTTC. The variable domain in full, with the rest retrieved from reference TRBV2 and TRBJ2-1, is EPEVTQTPSHQVTQMGQEVILRCVPISNHLYFYWYRQILGQKVEFLVSFYNNEISEKSEIFDDQFSVERPDGSNFTLKIRSTKLEDSAMYFCASSPRIGSSYNEQFFGPGTRLTVL.

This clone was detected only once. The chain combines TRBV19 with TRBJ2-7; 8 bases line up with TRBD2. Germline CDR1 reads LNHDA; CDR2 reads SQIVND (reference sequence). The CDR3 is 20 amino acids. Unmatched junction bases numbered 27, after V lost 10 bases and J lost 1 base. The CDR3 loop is CAKYQFSEREISDLSYEQYF. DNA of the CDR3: TGTGCCAAGTACCAATTTTCGGAGCGGGAGATTTCCGACCTTTCCTACGAGCAGTACTTC.

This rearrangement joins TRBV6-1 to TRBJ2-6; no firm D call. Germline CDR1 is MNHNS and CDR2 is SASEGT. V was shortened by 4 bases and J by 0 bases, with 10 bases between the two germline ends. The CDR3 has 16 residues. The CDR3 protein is CASSGGSSSGANVLTF. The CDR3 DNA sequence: TGTGCCAGCAGTGGTGGATCTAGCTCTGGGGCCAACGTCCTGACTTTC.

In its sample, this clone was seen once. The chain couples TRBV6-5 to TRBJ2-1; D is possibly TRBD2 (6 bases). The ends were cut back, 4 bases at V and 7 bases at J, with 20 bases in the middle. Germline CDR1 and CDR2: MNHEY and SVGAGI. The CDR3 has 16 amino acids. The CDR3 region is CASSSLAGTAVNEQFF. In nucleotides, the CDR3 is TGTGCCAGCAGTTCACTAGCCGGGACGGCCGTGAATGAGCAGTTCTTC.

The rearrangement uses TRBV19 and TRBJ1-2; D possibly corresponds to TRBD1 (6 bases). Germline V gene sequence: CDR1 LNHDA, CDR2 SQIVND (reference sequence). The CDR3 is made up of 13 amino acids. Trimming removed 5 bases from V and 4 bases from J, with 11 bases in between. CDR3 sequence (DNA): TGTGCCAGTAGTTCCACAGGGACCTATGGCTACACCTTC. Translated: CASSSTGTYGYTF.

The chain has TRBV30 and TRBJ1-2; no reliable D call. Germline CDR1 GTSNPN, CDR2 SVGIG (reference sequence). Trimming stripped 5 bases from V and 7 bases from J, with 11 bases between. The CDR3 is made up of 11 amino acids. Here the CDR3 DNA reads TGTGCCTGGGCCTGGCGGGTTGGCTACACCTTC. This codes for CAWAWRVGYTF.

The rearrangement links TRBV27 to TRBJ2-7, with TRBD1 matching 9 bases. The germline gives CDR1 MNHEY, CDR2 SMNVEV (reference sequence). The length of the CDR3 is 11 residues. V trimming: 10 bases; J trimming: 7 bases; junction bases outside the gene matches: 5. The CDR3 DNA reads TGTGCCACTACGACAGGGGGGGAGCAGTACTTC. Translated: CATTTGGEQYF.

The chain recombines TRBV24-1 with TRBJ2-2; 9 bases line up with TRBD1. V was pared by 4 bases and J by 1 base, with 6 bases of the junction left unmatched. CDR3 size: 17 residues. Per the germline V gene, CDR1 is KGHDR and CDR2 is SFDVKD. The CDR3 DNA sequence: TGTGCCACCAGTGACCCTGGACAGGGGTTGAACACCGGGGAGCTGTTTTTT. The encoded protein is CATSDPGQGLNTGELFF.

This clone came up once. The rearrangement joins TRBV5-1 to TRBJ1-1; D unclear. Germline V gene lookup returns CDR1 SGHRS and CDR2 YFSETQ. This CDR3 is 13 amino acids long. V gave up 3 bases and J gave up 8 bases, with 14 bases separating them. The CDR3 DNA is TGCGCCAGCAGCTCAGCGCTTGGTTCAGAAGCTTTCTTT. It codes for CASSSALGSEAFF.

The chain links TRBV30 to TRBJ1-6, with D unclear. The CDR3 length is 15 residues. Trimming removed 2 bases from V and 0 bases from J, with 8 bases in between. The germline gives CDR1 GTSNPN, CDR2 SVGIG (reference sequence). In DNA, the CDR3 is TGTGCCTGGAGTCGGGTGAGCTCCTATAATTCACCCCTCCACTTT. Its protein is CAWSRVSSYNSPLHF.

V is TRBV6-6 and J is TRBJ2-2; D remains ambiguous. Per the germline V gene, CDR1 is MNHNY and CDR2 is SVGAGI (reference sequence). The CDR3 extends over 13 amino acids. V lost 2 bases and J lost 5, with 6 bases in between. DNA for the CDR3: TGTGCCAGCAGTTACACCCAGACCGGGGAGCTGTTTTTT. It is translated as CASSYTQTGELFF.

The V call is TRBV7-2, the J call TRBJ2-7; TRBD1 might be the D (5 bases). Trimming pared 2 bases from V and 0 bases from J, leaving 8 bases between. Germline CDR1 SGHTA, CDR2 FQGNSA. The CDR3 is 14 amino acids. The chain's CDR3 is CASSLPTVSYEQYF. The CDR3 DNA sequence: TGTGCCAGCAGCTTACCGACAGTCTCCTACGAGCAGTACTTC. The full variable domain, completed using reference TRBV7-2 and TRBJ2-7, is GAGVSQSPSNKVTEKGKDVELRCDPISGHTALYWYRQSLGQGLEFLIYFQGNSAPDKSGLPSDRFSAERTGGSVSTLTIQRTQQEDSAVYLCASSLPTVSYEQYFGPGTRLTVT.

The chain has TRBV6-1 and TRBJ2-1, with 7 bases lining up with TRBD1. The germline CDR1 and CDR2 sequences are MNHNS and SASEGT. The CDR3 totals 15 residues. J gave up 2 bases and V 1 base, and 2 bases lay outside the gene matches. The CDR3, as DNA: TGTGCCAGCAGTGAAGACAGGGGACCCTACAATGAGCAGTTCTTC. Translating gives CASSEDRGPYNEQFF.

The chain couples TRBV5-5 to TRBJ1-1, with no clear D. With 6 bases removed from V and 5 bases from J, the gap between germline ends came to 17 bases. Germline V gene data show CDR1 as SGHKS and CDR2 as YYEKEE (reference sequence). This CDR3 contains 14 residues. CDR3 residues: CASKGWGEKTEAFF. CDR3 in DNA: TGTGCCAGCAAGGGCTGGGGAGAAAAGACTGAAGCTTTCTTT.

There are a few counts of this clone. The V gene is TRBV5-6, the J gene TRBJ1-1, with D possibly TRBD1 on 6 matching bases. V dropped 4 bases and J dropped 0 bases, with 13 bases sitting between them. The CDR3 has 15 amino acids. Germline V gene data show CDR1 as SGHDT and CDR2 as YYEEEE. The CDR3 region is CASSVVGTLNTEAFF. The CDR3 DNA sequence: TGTGCCAGCAGCGTGGTCGGGACACTGAACACTGAAGCTTTCTTT.